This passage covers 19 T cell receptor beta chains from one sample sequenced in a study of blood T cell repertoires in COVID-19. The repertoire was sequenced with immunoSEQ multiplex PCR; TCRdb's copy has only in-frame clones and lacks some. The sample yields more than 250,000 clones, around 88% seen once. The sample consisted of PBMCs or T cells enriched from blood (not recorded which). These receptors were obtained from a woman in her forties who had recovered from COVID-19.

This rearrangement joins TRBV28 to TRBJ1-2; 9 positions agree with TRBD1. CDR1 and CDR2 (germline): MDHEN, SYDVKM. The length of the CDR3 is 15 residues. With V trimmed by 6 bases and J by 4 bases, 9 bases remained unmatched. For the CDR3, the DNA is TGTGCCAGCAGGGCACAGGGGGCGCGTGTCTATGGCTACACCTTC. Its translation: CASRAQGARVYGYTF.

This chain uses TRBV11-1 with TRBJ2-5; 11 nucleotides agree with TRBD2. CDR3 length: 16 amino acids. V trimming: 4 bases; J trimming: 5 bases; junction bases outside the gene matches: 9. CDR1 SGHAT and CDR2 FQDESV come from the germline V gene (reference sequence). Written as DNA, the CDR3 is TGTGCCAGCAGCTCGGCCGGGACTAGCGGATTGGAGACCCAGTACTTC. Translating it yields CASSSAGTSGLETQYF.

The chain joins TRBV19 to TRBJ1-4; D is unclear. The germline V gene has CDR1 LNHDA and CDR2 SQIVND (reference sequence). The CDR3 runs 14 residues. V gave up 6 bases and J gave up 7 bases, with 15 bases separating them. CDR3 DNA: TGTGCCAGTAGCCCTTCCCGAAGGAGTGAAAAACTGTTTTTT. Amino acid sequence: CASSPSRRSEKLFF.

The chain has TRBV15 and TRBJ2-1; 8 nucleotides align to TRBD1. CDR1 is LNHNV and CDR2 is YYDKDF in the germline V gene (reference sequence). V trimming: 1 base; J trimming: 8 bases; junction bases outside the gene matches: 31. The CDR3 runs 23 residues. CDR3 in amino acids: CATSRGGWGEGQGMLAGEYEQFF. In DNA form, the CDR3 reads TGTGCCACCAGCAGAGGTGGGTGGGGGGAAGGACAGGGAATGCTCGCAGGAGAGTATGAGCAGTTCTTC.

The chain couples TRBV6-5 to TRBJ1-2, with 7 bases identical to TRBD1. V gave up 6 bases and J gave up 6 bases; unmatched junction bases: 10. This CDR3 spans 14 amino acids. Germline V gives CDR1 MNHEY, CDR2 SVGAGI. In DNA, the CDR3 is TGTGCCAGCAGAGAGACAGGGCTCAGTCATGGCTACACCTTC. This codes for CASRETGLSHGYTF.

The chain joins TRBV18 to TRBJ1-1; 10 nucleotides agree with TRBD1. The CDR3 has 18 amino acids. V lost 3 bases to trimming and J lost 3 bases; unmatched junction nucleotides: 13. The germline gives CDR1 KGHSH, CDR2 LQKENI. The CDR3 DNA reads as TGTGCCAGCTCACCCCTCCGTCCCGGGACAGGGGCGCACACTGAAGCTTTCTTT. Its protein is CASSPLRPGTGAHTEAFF.

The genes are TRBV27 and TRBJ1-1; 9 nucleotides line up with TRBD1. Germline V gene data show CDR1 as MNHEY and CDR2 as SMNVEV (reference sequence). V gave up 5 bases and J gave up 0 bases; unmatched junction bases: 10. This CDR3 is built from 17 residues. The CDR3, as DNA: TGTGCCAGCAGTCCCGACAGGGGGAGGAGGGTGAACACTGAAGCTTTCTTT. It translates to CASSPDRGRRVNTEAFF.

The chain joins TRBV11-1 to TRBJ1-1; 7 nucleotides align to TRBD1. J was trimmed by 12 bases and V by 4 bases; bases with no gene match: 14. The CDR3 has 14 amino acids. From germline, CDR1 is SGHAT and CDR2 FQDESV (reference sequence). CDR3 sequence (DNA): TGTGCCAGCAGCTCGAATAGGGGACAGACCAAAACTTTCTTT. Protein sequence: CASSSNRGQTKTFF. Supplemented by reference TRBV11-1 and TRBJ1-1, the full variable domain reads EAEVAQSPRYKITEKSQAVAFWCDPISGHATLYWYRQILGQGPELLVQFQDESVVDDSQLPKDRFSAERLKGVDSTLKIQPAELGDSAMYLCASSSNRGQTKTFFGQGTRLTVV.

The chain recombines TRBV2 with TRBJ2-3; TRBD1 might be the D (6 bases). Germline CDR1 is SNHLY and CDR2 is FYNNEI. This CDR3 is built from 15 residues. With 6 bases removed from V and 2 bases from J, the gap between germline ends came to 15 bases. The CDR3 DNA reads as TGTGCCAGCAGGGCACAGGGTACTAACACAGATACGCAGTATTTT. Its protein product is CASRAQGTNTDTQYF.

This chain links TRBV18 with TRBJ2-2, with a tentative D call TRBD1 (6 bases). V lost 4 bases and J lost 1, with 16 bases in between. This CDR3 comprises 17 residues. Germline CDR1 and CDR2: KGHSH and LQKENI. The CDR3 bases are TGTGCCAGCTCACGTATCGAACAGGGCGGGAACACCGGGGAGCTGTTTTTT. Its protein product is CASSRIEQGGNTGELFF.

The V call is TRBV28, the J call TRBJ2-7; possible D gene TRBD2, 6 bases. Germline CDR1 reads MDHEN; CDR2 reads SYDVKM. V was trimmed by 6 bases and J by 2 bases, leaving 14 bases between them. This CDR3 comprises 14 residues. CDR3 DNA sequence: TGTGCCAGCAGCCCCGGGGGTGGCCCCTACGAGCAGTACTTC. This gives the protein CASSPGGGPYEQYF.

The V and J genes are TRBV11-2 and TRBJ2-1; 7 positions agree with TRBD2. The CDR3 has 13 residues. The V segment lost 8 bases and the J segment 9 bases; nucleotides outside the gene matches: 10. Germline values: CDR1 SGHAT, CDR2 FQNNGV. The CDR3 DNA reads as TGTGCCAGCGACGGGAGACCGGGGGGTGAGCAGTTCTTC. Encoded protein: CASDGRPGGEQFF.

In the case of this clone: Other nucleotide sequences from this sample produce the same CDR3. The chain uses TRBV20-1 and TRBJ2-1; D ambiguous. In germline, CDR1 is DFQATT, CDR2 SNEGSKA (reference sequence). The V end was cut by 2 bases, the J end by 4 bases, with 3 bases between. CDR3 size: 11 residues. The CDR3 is CSARLYNEQFF. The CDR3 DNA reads TGCAGTGCTAGACTGTACAATGAGCAGTTCTTC.

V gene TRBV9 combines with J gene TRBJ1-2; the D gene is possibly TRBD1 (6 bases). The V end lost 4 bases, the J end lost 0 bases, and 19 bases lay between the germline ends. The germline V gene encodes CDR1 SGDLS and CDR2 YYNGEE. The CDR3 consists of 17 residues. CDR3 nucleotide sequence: TGTGCCAGCAGCACACCCCTGTGGCAGGGGTCTAACTATGGCTACACCTTC. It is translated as CASSTPLWQGSNYGYTF.

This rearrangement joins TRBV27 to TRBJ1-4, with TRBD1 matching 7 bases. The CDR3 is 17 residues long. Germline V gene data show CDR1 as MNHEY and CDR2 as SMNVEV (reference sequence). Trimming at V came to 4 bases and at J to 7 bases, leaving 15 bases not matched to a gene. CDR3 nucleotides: TGTGCCAGCAGTTCCCAATCCGGGACACCAGGGGGTGAAAAACTGTTTTTT. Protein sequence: CASSSQSGTPGGEKLFF.

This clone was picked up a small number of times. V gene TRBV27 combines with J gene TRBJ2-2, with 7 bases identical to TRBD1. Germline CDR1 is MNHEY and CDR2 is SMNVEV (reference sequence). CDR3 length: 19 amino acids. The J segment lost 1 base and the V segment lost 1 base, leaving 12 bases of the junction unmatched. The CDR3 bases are TGTGCCAGCAGTTTATGGGTGGCGGCAGGGGGACAGAACACCGGGGAGCTGTTTTTT. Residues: CASSLWVAAGGQNTGELFF.

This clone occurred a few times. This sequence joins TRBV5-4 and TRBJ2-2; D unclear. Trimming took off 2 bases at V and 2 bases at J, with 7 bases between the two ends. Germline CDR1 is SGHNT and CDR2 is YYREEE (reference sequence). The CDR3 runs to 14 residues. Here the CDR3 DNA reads TGTGCCAGCAGCTTCTCGGGTAACACCGGGGAGCTGTTTTTT. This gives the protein CASSFSGNTGELFF.

For the CDR3, the DNA is TGTGCCAGCAGCCAAATGACAGGGTATAATGAGCAGTTCTTC. Translation: CASSQMTGYNEQFF. The chain recombines TRBV3-1 (or the pseudogene TRBV3-2) with TRBJ2-1; 7 nucleotides agree with TRBD1. V trimming: 2 bases; J trimming: 7 bases; junction bases outside the gene matches: 5. Germline CDR1 reads LGHDT; CDR2 reads YNNKEL (reference sequence). This CDR3 spans 14 amino acids.

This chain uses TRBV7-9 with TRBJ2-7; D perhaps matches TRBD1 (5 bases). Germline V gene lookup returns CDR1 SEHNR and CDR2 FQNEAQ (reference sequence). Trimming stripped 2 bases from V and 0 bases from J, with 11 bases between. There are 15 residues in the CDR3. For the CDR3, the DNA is TGTGCCAGCAGCTTATCCGACAGCCTCTCCTACGAGCAGTACTTC. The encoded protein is CASSLSDSLSYEQYF.